This TCR beta chain derives from a study of cytomegalovirus exposure and HLA in healthy donors. The PCR contained 60 Vbeta and 13 Jbeta primers. The protocol was immunoSEQ multiplex PCR, while the TCRdb copy is restricted to in-frame clones and leaves out a portion. The sample holds 100,000 to 150,000 clones; 74% are singletons and the top ten take roughly 4%. Material: PBMCs. This sequence originates from a woman in her 50s in good health and CMV-seropositive.

The CDR3 DNA reads as TGCGCCAGCAGCCATAGCACAGATACGCAGTATTTT. Translated, it gives CASSHSTDTQYF. The chain combines TRBV5-1 with TRBJ2-3; D remains unclear. Germline CDR1 and CDR2: SGHRS and YFSETQ. Trimming shortened V by 4 bases and J by 0 bases, and 3 bases separated the two germline ends. The CDR3 loop spans 12 amino acids.